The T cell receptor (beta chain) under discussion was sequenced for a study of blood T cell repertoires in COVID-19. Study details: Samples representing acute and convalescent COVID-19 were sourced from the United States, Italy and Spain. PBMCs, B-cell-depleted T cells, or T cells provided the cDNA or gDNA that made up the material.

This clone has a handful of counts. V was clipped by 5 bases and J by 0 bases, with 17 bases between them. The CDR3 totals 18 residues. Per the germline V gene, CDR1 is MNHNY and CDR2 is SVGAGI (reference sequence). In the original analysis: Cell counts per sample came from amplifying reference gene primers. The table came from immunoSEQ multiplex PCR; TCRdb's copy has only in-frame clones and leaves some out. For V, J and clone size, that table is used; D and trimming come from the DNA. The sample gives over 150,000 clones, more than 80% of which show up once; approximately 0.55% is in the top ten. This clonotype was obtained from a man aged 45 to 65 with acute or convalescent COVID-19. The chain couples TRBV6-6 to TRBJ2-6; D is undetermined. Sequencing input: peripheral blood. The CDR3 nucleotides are TGTGCCAGCAGTCCAAATTATCTACGTGGCTCTGGGGCCAACGTCCTGACTTTC. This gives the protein CASSPNYLRGSGANVLTF.